The T cell receptor (beta chain) under discussion was sequenced for a study of T cells in narcolepsy. The germline gives CDR1 KGHSH, CDR2 LQKENI. This CDR3 has 15 amino acids. Trimming took 6 bases from V and 7 from J; bases not matched to a gene: 10. TCRdb's table, derived via immunoSEQ multiplex PCR, lists solely in-frame clones and lacks some. The top ten hold about 2.5% of the sample, which has about 36,000 clones, roughly 77% seen once. The chain combines TRBV18 with TRBJ1-4; TRBD1 matches at 8 bases. Sample: memory (CD45RA-) CD4+ T cells from blood. The source of this sequence is a human donor in good health. CDR3 amino acids: CASSLDRERGEKLFF. CDR3 nucleotide sequence: TGTGCCAGCTCTCTGGACAGGGAGCGCGGTGAAAAACTGTTTTTT.